This record concerns one T cell receptor beta chain sequence. Its antigen is unidentified. This record comes from a study of blood T cells in healthy people across ages. Aged roughly 6 to 100, donors were systemically healthy Caucasians from Russia. Every sample gave at least 6 micrograms of total RNA when it was extracted. Together with a sample-barcoded 5' primer, a J-beta primer mix was included in a second PCR lasting about 6 to 11 cycles. One entry per CDR3 protein, called by TCRdb with MiXCR from the 5' RACE reads. The sample lists roughly 800,000 distinct CDR3 sequences; 55% to 70% were seen once. The CDR3 length is 14 residues. Germline CDR1 and CDR2: SEHNR and FQNEAQ (reference sequence). V was clipped by 5 bases and J by 3 bases, with 14 bases between them. Points from the study as a whole: From one million sequenced T cells, diversity estimates were lower bounds. Across the age range, TCR beta diversity per million T cells fell in a roughly linear way.

This TCR was recovered from a man aged 30 to 39 in good health. The chain uses TRBV7-9 and TRBJ2-7; TRBD1 might be the D (6 bases). Sequencing used blood. CDR3 in DNA: TGTGCCAGCAGCACTGCGACAGGTCTCTACGAGCAGTACTTC. This sequence encodes CASSTATGLYEQYF.